This record covers a single TCR beta chain. No cognate antigen has been identified for it. Qualities for individual bases were not recorded, and no much larger clone is one base off. The sample originates from a study of control samples from healthy donors and cancer patients (dated by TCRdb to 2020 to 2021). V sheds 7 bases and J sheds 0 bases, leaving 10 bases between their ends. CDR1 and CDR2 were assigned from the germline V gene (reference sequence) as LGHDT and YNNKEL. The CDR3 has 14 amino acids, counting the end cysteine and phenylalanine. The sequence is cut down to CDR3 DNA, 42 bases in frame from base 1. Receptors were amplified or captured by the immunoSEQ multiplex PCR assay. Here the immuneACCESS table is served through TCRdb, limited to in-frame sequences with V and J called. Missing clones are a known gap in these copies; in checked studies unresolved V genes cover under half, and the rest lacks a known reason. In this sample the table shows 200,000 to 250,000 clones, just under 95% of which occur a single time. The top ten constitute 1.5% of the sample.

The sequence joins TRBV3-1 (or the pseudogene TRBV3-2) to TRBJ1-3; the D segment cannot be called with confidence. This clonotype was obtained from a middle-aged man in good health. Material: blood. The nucleotide sequence is TGTGCCAGCACCCCCCCGACCTCTGGAAACACCATATATTTT. It codes for CASTPPTSGNTIYF.